The rows below give T cell receptor beta chains drawn from one sample of a study of shared clonotypes between healthy human individuals. This table comes from immunoSEQ multiplex PCR, and its TCRdb copy is limited to in-frame clones, with some not included. The sample carries 950,000 to 1,100,000 clones, around 74% recorded once. Sequences were obtained from memory CD4+ T cells sorted from blood. The receptors here all came from a man aged 18-30 years in good health. The CDR3 runs from the conserved cysteine through the conserved F or W. Fields, in order: D gene, clone size, J gene, V gene, CDR3 DNA, CDR3 protein. A D gene is named only where the DNA matches it firmly. The size field is filled for only some rows; it gives once, few, many or a size class.

>NA|NA|TRBJ1-1|TRBV30
TGTGCCTGGAGTAAACAGAGCCCGAACACTGAAGCTTTCTTT
CAWSKQSPNTEAFF
>NA|NA|TRBJ1-5|TRBV4-3
TGCGCCAGCAGCCAAGATTTCCTCCAGCCCCAGCATTTT
CASSQDFLQPQHF
>NA|NA|TRBJ2-3|TRBV27
TGTGCCAGCAGTTTATCCAGGGAGGCAGATACGCAGTATTTT
CASSLSREADTQYF
>TRBD1|NA|TRBJ1-2|TRBV28
TGTGCCAGCAGGCAGGAAGGGGGCTCATCTTATGGCTACACCTTC
CASRQEGGSSYGYTF
>NA|NA|TRBJ2-7|TRBV30
TGTGCCTGGACCTCGAGCTCCTACGAGCAGTACTTC
CAWTSSSYEQYF
>NA|NA|TRBJ1-6|TRBV18
TGTGCCAGCTCACCGACCCCGGGACGAAATTCACCCCTCCACTTT
CASSPTPGRNSPLHF
>TRBD2|NA|TRBJ2-3|TRBV4-3
TGCGCCAGCAGCCAAGAATCGGGGGGAACCGCCTCTAGCACAGATACGCAGTATTTT
CASSQESGGTASSTDTQYF
>NA|few|TRBJ1-6|TRBV11-3
TGTGCCAGCAGCTTGGACAGTAATTCACCCCTCCACTTT
CASSLDSNSPLHF
>NA|few|TRBJ2-1|TRBV7-2
TGTGCCAGCAGCTTAATCATTGGTGCTAGCCGCAATGAGCAGTTCTTC
CASSLIIGASRNEQFF
>NA|many|TRBJ2-7|TRBV7-2
TGTGCCAGCAGCATAGGGACCGCCTACGAGCAGTACTTC
CASSIGTAYEQYF
>NA|NA|TRBJ2-5|TRBV5-6
TGTGCCAGCAGCCCCATTGCTAGGGGGGGCGTCGAGACCCAGTACTTC
CASSPIARGGVETQYF
>NA|once|TRBJ1-5|TRBV29-1
TGCAGCGCTGGGGGGGGAGAAAGCAATCAGCCCCAGCATTTT
CSAGGGESNQPQHF
>NA|NA|TRBJ2-7|TRBV28
TGTGCCAGCGCCCCCAAATTCTACGAGCAGTACTTC
CASAPKFYEQYF
>NA|few|TRBJ1-5|TRBV2
TGTGCCAGCAGTGAAGTGGTCACGGGCAATCAGCCCCAGCATTTT
CASSEVVTGNQPQHF
>NA|NA|TRBJ1-1|TRBV10-3
TGTGCCATCAAGGGCAGGAACACTGAAGCTTTCTTT
CAIKGRNTEAFF
>NA|NA|TRBJ1-5|TRBV30
TGTGCCTGGAGTGTACCCAATCAGCCCCAGCATTTT
CAWSVPNQPQHF
>NA|NA|TRBJ2-1|TRBV5-1
TGCGCCAGCAGCCCCGACAGACCCGGCCACGGTGAGCAGTTCTTC
CASSPDRPGHGEQFF
>TRBD1|NA|TRBJ1-2|TRBV5-5
TGTGCCAGCAGCTTGTCCGGGACAGGGGCGGATAAGAATGGCTACACCTTC
CASSLSGTGADKNGYTF
>NA|NA|TRBJ1-6|TRBV11-3
TGTGCCAGCAGCCCCGACAGTAATTCACCCCTCCACTTT
CASSPDSNSPLHF
>TRBD2|NA|TRBJ2-7|TRBV7-8
TGTGCCAGCAGCTTTCGGACTAGCGGGGTCTACGAGCAGTACTTC
CASSFRTSGVYEQYF
>NA|NA|TRBJ2-3|TRBV19
TGTGCCAGTACCTCGGTCACAGATACGCAGTATTTT
CASTSVTDTQYF
>TRBD2|NA|TRBJ2-5|TRBV7-2
TGTGCCAGCAGCTTTATAGCGGGGGTCGGGGAGACCCAGTACTTC
CASSFIAGVGETQYF
>NA|NA|TRBJ2-7|TRBV20-1
TGCAGTGCTAGGGGCTACGAGCAGTACTTC
CSARGYEQYF
>NA|once|TRBJ2-7|TRBV6-6
TGTGCCAGCAGTGAGATAGGCGAGCAGTACTTC
CASSEIGEQYF